A selection of T cell receptor beta chains follows, all from one sample in a study of molecular identifiers for immune sequencing clone quantification. TCRdb reprocessed the PCR reads via MiXCR and lists one record per CDR3 protein. The table shows roughly 71,000 distinct CDR3 sequences, with under 20% occurring only once. Input material: naive CD8+ T cells from blood, with Jurkat cell RNA spiked in. These TCRs come from a human donor in good health. Some libraries in this study had Jurkat cell RNA spiked in. Both conserved end residues are part of each CDR3. The order of the fields is V gene, D gene, clone size, J gene, CDR3 DNA, CDR3 protein. D genes are given only for firm matches. Rows give clone size only sometimes, using once, few, many, or a class for an expanded clone.

TRBV9	TRBD1	many	TRBJ2-7	TGTGCCAGCTCCGATAAGCCGGTGGGGGACAGCCCCTACGAGCAGTACTTC	CASSDKPVGDSPYEQYF
TRBV12-3/TRBV12-4	-	few	TRBJ1-3	TGTGCCAGCACCCGATCAGGGAAAAGGTTAACATCCTCTGGAAACACCATATATTTT	CASTRSGKRLTSSGNTIYF
TRBV5-5	-	many	TRBJ1-4	TGTGCCAGCAGCTTGGACAGGGCACATGAAAAACTGTTTTTT	CASSLDRAHEKLFF
TRBV20-1	-	many	TRBJ2-3	TGCAGTGCCCCCCCCTTCGGCGGGAGCACAGATACGCAGTATTTT	CSAPPFGGSTDTQYF
TRBV7-9	-	many	TRBJ2-3	TGTGCCAGCAGCTTAGATCCATCCGATACGCAGTATTTT	CASSLDPSDTQYF
TRBV7-2	-	many	TRBJ2-7	TGTGCCAGCACTCCAGTAGTCCTCGGCGAGCAGTACTTC	CASTPVVLGEQYF
TRBV5-1	-	-	TRBJ2-2	TGCGCCAGCAGCTTGGTCAGTAACACCGGGGAGCTGTTTTTT	CASSLVSNTGELFF
TRBV27	-	many	TRBJ1-1	TGTGCCAGCAGTCACCCCCTTCACACTGAAGCTTTCTTT	CASSHPLHTEAFF
TRBV6-5	TRBD2	many	TRBJ2-2	TGTGCCAGCAGTTACTTTCTAGCGGGAGTATGGTTCGCCACCGGGGAGCTGTTTTTT	CASSYFLAGVWFATGELFF
TRBV30	TRBD2	many	TRBJ2-2	TGTGCCTGGAGCCCATGGGATGAGCGGGAGGTGACCGGGGAGCTGTTTTTT	CAWSPWDEREVTGELFF
TRBV20-1	TRBD1	many	TRBJ1-4	TGCAGTGCTCACAGGGGCGAGGGGAAACTGTTTTTT	CSAHRGEGKLFF
TRBV27	TRBD1	few	TRBJ2-7	TGTGCCAGCAGCCAAATACAGGGGATAGTTGGCGAGCAGTACTTC	CASSQIQGIVGEQYF
TRBV20-1	TRBD2	many	TRBJ2-2	TGCAGTGCTAGAGAAGATCTAGCGGAGGGGACCGGGGAGCTGTTTTTT	CSAREDLAEGTGELFF
TRBV4-3	-	many	TRBJ2-6	TGCGCCAGCAGCCAAGAGTCTGGGGCCAACGTCCTGACTTTC	CASSQESGANVLTF
TRBV13	-	many	TRBJ1-1	TGTGCCAGCAGCTTGGACTTGAACACTGAAGCTTTCTTT	CASSLDLNTEAFF
TRBV6-6	-	few	TRBJ1-1	TGTGCCAGCAGTTACTCCCGGTTGGCTTTCTTT	CASSYSRLAFF
TRBV6-6	-	many	TRBJ2-3	TGTGCCATCGGGCATAGGGATACGCAGTATTTT	CAIGHRDTQYF
TRBV19	-	many	TRBJ2-7	TGTGCCAGTAGTATTAGGGGTTATACCTACGAGCAGTACTTC	CASSIRGYTYEQYF
TRBV11-3	-	-	TRBJ1-1	TGTGCCAGCAGCCGCAGCGCCCGCGACACTGAAGCTTTCTTT	CASSRSARDTEAFF
TRBV28	-	few	TRBJ2-7	TGTGCCAGCAGTGCCCGAGGGGGGGGTTTAGAGGTGCAGTACTTC	CASSARGGGLEVQYF
TRBV20-1	-	many	TRBJ2-5	TGCAGTGCCCAGAGCAGCGGACTTCAAGAGACCCAGTACTTC	CSAQSSGLQETQYF
TRBV19	-	many	TRBJ2-1	TGTGCCAGTACCTCTTCCTCCTACAATGAGCAGTTCTTC	CASTSSSYNEQFF
TRBV27	TRBD1	-	TRBJ2-7	TGTGCCAGCAGCTTCGGGACAGGATACGAGCAGTACTTC	CASSFGTGYEQYF
TRBV7-8	TRBD2	-	TRBJ2-2	TGTGCCAGCAGCTTAGGGGATACTAGCGGGAGGACCGGGGAGCTGTTTTTT	CASSLGDTSGRTGELFF
TRBV20-1	-	many	TRBJ2-7	TGCAGTGCTAGCTCGGTAGTTGGTCCAAATTACGAGCAGTACTTC	CSASSVVGPNYEQYF
TRBV5-3	-	-	TRBJ2-1	TGTGCCGGCAGCCCCCCGGGGCTAGCCTCTGCCAATGAGCAGTTCTTC	CAGSPPGLASANEQFF
TRBV20-1	-	many	TRBJ1-1	TGCAGTGCTAACCGGGACATCCTAGAAGCTTTCTTT	CSANRDILEAFF
TRBV19	TRBD1	many	TRBJ1-1	TGTGCCAGTAGTATCATCAGGGGGACTGAAGCTTTCTTT	CASSIIRGTEAFF
TRBV9	TRBD1	many	TRBJ2-7	TGTGCCAGCAGCCTTGGGACAGGGGCCAACTACGAGCAGTACTTC	CASSLGTGANYEQYF
TRBV7-9	-	many	TRBJ2-4	TGTGCCAGCAGCCCACCCCTCGAAGTAGCCAAAAACATTCAGTACTTC	CASSPPLEVAKNIQYF
TRBV12-3/TRBV12-4	TRBD2	few	TRBJ2-1	TGTGCCAGCAGAACTAGCGGACCCAATGAGCAGTTCTTC	CASRTSGPNEQFF
TRBV5-4	TRBD1	many	TRBJ2-5	TGTGCCAGCAGTTCCGGGACAGGGATCCAAGAGACCCAGTACTTC	CASSSGTGIQETQYF
TRBV28	TRBD2	many	TRBJ2-3	TGTGCCAGCAGTTTAGCCGGGGGACTAGCAACAGATACGCAGTATTTT	CASSLAGGLATDTQYF
TRBV4-1	TRBD2	many	TRBJ2-7	TGCGCCAGCAGCCAACAAAGCGGGATGTATTCCTACGAGCAGTACTTC	CASSQQSGMYSYEQYF
TRBV7-9	-	many	TRBJ2-7	TGTGCCAGCAGCCCAGCGTCCTACGAGCAGTACTTC	CASSPASYEQYF
TRBV3-1	-	many	TRBJ1-2	TGTGCCAGCAGCCTGGACTTCGCCTATGGCTACACCTTC	CASSLDFAYGYTF
TRBV7-8	TRBD2	-	TRBJ2-7	TGTGCCAGCAGCAAAACTAGCGGGGTAGGGGCCTACGAGCAGTACTTC	CASSKTSGVGAYEQYF
TRBV4-2	TRBD2	-	TRBJ2-7	TGTGCCAGCAGCCCGACTAGCGGGAACTCCTACGAGCAGTACTTC	CASSPTSGNSYEQYF
TRBV7-9	-	many	TRBJ2-6	TGTGCCAGCAGCCCCCCGACGTCCCATTCCTCTGGGGCCAACGTCCTGACTTTC	CASSPPTSHSSGANVLTF
TRBV11-3	TRBD2	many	TRBJ2-1	TGTGCCAGCAGCGTCAGACTAGCGGGAGAAGATGATGAGCAGTTCTTC	CASSVRLAGEDDEQFF
TRBV7-8	-	many	TRBJ2-1	TGTGCCAGCAGCCCGCCGGGAACTAACCATGAGCAGTTCTTC	CASSPPGTNHEQFF
TRBV3-1	-	many	TRBJ1-1	TGTGCCAGCAGCCAAGATCTGGGGGAGACTGAAGCTTTCTTT	CASSQDLGETEAFF
TRBV5-1	-	many	TRBJ2-3	TGCGCCAGCAGCTTGGCTGCCTCACTCTTCCCCACAGATACGCAGTATTTT	CASSLAASLFPTDTQYF
TRBV6-5	-	few	TRBJ1-1	TGTGCCAGCAGCCAGTCAGGGGCTGAAGCTTTCTTT	CASSQSGAEAFF